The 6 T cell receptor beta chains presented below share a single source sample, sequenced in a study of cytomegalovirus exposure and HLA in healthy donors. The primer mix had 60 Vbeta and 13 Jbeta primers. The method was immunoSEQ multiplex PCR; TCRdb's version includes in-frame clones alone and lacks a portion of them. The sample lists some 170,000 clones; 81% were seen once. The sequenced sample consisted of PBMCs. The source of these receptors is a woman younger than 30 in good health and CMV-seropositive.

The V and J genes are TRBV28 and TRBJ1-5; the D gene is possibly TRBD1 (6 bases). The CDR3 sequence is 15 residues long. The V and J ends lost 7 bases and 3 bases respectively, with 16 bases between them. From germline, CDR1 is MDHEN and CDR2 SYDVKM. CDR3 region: CASKIPGQTNQPQHF. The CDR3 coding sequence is TGTGCCAGCAAAATCCCTGGACAGACCAATCAGCCCCAGCATTTT. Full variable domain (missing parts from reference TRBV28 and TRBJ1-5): DVKVTQSSRYLVKRTGEKVFLECVQDMDHENMFWYRQDPGLGLRLIYFSYDVKMKEKGDIPEGYSVSREKKERFSLILESASTNQTSMYLCASKIPGQTNQPQHFGDGTRLSIL.

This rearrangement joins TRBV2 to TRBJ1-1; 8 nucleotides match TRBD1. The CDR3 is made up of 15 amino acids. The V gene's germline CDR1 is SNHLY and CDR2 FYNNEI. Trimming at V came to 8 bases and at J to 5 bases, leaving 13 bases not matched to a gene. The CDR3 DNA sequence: TGTGCCAGCCGAAACAGGGGGATCAGACGAACTGAAGCTTTCTTT. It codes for CASRNRGIRRTEAFF. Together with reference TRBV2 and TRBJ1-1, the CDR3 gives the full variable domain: EPEVTQTPSHQVTQMGQEVILRCVPISNHLYFYWYRQILGQKVEFLVSFYNNEISEKSEIFDDQFSVERPDGSNFTLKIRSTKLEDSAMYFCASRNRGIRRTEAFFGQGTRLTVV.

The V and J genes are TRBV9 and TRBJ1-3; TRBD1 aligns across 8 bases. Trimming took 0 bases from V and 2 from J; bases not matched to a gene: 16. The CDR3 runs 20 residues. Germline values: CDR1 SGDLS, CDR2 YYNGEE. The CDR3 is CASSVEFFPGGAGPGNTIYF. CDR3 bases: TGTGCCAGCAGCGTAGAGTTTTTTCCAGGGGGCGCGGGACCTGGAAACACCATATATTTT.

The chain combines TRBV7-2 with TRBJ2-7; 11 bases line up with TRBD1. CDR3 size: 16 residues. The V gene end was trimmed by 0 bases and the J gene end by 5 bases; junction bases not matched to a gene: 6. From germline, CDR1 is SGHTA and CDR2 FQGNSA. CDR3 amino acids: CASSLAGQGAFDEQYF. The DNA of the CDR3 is TGTGCCAGCAGCTTAGCCGGACAGGGGGCCTTCGACGAGCAGTACTTC.

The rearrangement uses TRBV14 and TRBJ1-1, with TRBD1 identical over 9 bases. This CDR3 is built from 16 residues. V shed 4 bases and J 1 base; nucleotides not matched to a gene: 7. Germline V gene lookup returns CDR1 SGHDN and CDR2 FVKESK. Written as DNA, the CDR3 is TGTGCCAGCAGCCGACTAAGGGACAGGGAGAACACTGAAGCTTTCTTT. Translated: CASSRLRDRENTEAFF.

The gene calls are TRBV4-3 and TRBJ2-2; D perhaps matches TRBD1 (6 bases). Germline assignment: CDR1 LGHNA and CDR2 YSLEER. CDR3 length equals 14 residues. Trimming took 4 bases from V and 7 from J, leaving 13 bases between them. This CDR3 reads CASSLGHRDGELFF. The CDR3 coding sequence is TGCGCCAGCAGCCTTGGACACAGGGACGGGGAGCTGTTTTTT.